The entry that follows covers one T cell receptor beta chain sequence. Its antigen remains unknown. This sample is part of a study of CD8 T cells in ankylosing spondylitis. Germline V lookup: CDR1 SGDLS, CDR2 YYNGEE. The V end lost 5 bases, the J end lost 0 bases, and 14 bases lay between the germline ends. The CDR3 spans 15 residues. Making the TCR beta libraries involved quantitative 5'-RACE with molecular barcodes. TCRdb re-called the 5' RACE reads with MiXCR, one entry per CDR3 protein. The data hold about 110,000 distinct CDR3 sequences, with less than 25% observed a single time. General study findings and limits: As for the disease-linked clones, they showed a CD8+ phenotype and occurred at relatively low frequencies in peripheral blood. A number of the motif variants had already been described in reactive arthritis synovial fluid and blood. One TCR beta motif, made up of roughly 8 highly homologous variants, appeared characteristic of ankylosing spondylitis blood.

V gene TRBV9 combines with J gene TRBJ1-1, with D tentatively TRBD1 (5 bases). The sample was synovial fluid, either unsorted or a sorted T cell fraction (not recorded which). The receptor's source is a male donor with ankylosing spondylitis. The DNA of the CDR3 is TGTGCCAGCAGTGTGACCCAGGGTCTGAACACTGAAGCTTTCTTT. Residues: CASSVTQGLNTEAFF.